This T cell receptor (beta chain) was observed in a study of T cell repertoires in cytomegalovirus infection. Across the whole study: Public signatures in TCR beta pointed to CMV infection and matching HLA type. Study-level results: In two of eight donors, the top clonotype was HLA-C-restricted CMV-specific. Summed frequency of shared TCR beta families picked out CMV carriers who also had the relevant HLA.

This clonotype was seen only a few times. Antigen unknown. TCRdb passed the reads through MiXCR, listing each CDR3 protein once. This sample yields some 150,000 distinct CDR3 sequences, of which 5.5% to 8% are seen a single time; more than 15% belongs to the top ten. Trimming pared 4 bases from V and 6 bases from J, leaving 13 bases between. The germline CDR1 and CDR2 sequences are SGHTA and FQGTGA. The CDR3 is made up of 13 amino acids. The chain recombines TRBV7-3 with TRBJ2-7, with D tentatively TRBD1 (5 bases). This receptor was obtained from a human donor in good health (CMV status not recorded). Some clones in this sample may be carry-over from other donors' samples. Sequencing used PBMCs. The CDR3 loop reads CASSWGRQFEQYF. CDR3 in DNA: TGTGCCAGCAGCTGGGGTCGACAGTTCGAGCAGTACTTC.